Sequencing of this T cell receptor (beta chain) was carried out in a study of CD8 T cells in Susac syndrome. TCR beta sequencing was performed on blood CD8+ and CD4+ T cells. Isolation of CD8+ and CD4+ T cells was performed negatively, whereas enrichment of TEMRA cells was done by FACS. The RNA input was roughly 0.45 to 1 ug, and it was reverse transcribed with random hexamers. immunoSEQ multiplex PCR amplified TCR beta CDR3 across 54 Vbeta, 13 Jbeta. Each CDR3 protein is one row after TCRdb ran MiXCR on the immunoSEQ multiplex PCR reads. The sample shows a few hundred thousand distinct CDR3 sequences, approximately 95% of them seen only once. Trimming pared 1 base from V and 5 bases from J, leaving 12 bases between. This CDR3 has 14 residues. The germline V gene encodes CDR1 SGHRS and CDR2 YFSETQ.

Source material: CD4+ T cells from PBMCs. This receptor was taken from a human donor with multiple sclerosis. V is TRBV5-1 and J is TRBJ1-1, with a weak D call TRBD1 (5 bases). The CDR3 sequence: CASSLTQEGTEAFF. DNA of the CDR3: TGCGCCAGCAGCTTGACTCAGGAGGGGACTGAAGCTTTCTTT.